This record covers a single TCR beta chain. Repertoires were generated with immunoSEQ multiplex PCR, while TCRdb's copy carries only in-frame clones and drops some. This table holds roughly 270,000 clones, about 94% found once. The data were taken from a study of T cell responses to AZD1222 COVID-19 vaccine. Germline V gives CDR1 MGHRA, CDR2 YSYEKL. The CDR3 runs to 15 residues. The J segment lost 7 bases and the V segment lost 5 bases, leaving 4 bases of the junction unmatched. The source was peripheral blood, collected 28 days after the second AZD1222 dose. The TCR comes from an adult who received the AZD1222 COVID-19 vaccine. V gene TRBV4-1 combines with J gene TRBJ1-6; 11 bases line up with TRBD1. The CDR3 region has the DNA TGCGCCAGCAGCGCGGGACAGGGGGGGAATTCACCCCTCCACTTT. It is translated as CASSAGQGGNSPLHF.